The rows below give T cell receptor beta chains drawn from one sample of a study of blood T cell repertoires in COVID-19. The repertoire was sequenced with immunoSEQ multiplex PCR; TCRdb's copy has only in-frame clones and lacks some. The sample has tens of thousands of clones, around 82% seen once. Sequenced: peripheral blood. All receptors derive from a human donor in a cohort sampled during active COVID-19. CDR3s include the opening cysteine and the closing phenylalanine or tryptophan. The order of the fields is V gene, D gene, J gene, clone size, CDR3 protein, CDR3 DNA. The D gene is left open where the match is weak. Size is omitted from some rows. Given values are once, few, many or a class for expanded clones.

v_gene: TRBV7-9; d_gene: TRBD1; j_gene: TRBJ1-6; abundance: NA; CDR3aa: CASSLRTGPGDSPLHF; CDR3nt: TGTGCCAGCAGCTTACGGACAGGGCCCGGTGATTCACCCCTCCACTTT
v_gene: TRBV7-9; d_gene: TRBD2; j_gene: TRBJ2-3; abundance: NA; CDR3aa: CASSLASGTGTDTQYF; CDR3nt: TGTGCCAGCAGCTTAGCGAGCGGGACGGGCACAGATACGCAGTATTTT
v_gene: TRBV15; d_gene: NA; j_gene: TRBJ1-1; abundance: NA; CDR3aa: CATSRGTVGANTEAFF; CDR3nt: TGTGCCACCAGCAGAGGAACAGTGGGCGCGAACACTGAAGCTTTCTTT
v_gene: TRBV19; d_gene: TRBD1; j_gene: TRBJ1-1; abundance: once; CDR3aa: CASSWTGSGNTEAFF; CDR3nt: TGTGCCAGTAGCTGGACAGGGAGTGGGAACACTGAAGCTTTCTTT
v_gene: TRBV6-1; d_gene: NA; j_gene: TRBJ1-4; abundance: NA; CDR3aa: CASSDRGTNEKLFF; CDR3nt: TGTGCCAGCAGTGACAGGGGCACTAATGAAAAACTGTTTTTT
v_gene: TRBV5-6; d_gene: TRBD1; j_gene: TRBJ2-1; abundance: NA; CDR3aa: CASSLDRTGVDEQFF; CDR3nt: TGTGCCAGCAGCTTGGACAGGACAGGGGTTGATGAGCAGTTCTTC
v_gene: TRBV28; d_gene: NA; j_gene: TRBJ2-1; abundance: NA; CDR3aa: CASSSPHPGMGGSYNEQFF; CDR3nt: TGTGCCAGCAGTTCTCCCCACCCAGGGATGGGGGGTTCCTACAATGAGCAGTTCTTC
v_gene: TRBV27; d_gene: TRBD1; j_gene: TRBJ1-6; abundance: few; CDR3aa: CASSLYHFGTANNSPLHF; CDR3nt: TGTGCCAGCAGTTTATACCATTTTGGGACAGCAAATAATTCACCCCTCCACTTT
v_gene: TRBV5-6; d_gene: TRBD1; j_gene: TRBJ1-5; abundance: NA; CDR3aa: CASSLTLYRGQFGNQPQHF; CDR3nt: TGTGCCAGCAGCTTGACCCTCTACAGGGGGCAGTTCGGCAATCAGCCCCAGCATTTT
v_gene: TRBV7-9; d_gene: NA; j_gene: TRBJ1-2; abundance: NA; CDR3aa: CASSLDRHYGYTF; CDR3nt: TGTGCCAGCAGCTTAGACAGGCATTATGGCTACACCTTC
v_gene: TRBV5-4; d_gene: NA; j_gene: TRBJ1-1; abundance: NA; CDR3aa: CASSPGAGTEAFF; CDR3nt: TGTGCCAGCAGCCCAGGGGCCGGGACTGAAGCTTTCTTT
v_gene: TRBV28; d_gene: TRBD1; j_gene: TRBJ1-2; abundance: NA; CDR3aa: CASSIGGGNGYTF; CDR3nt: TGTGCCAGCAGCATAGGAGGGGGCAATGGCTACACCTTC
v_gene: TRBV19; d_gene: NA; j_gene: TRBJ1-6; abundance: NA; CDR3aa: CASSKQHNSPLHF; CDR3nt: TGTGCCAGTAGTAAACAGCATAATTCACCCCTCCACTTT
v_gene: TRBV5-1; d_gene: TRBD1; j_gene: TRBJ2-2; abundance: NA; CDR3aa: CASSLLGQGNTGELFF; CDR3nt: TGCGCCAGCAGCTTATTAGGACAGGGGAACACCGGGGAGCTGTTTTTT
v_gene: TRBV5-1; d_gene: TRBD1; j_gene: TRBJ2-3; abundance: NA; CDR3aa: CASSLTGADTQYF; CDR3nt: TGCGCCAGCAGCTTGACAGGGGCAGATACGCAGTATTTT
v_gene: TRBV27; d_gene: NA; j_gene: TRBJ1-5; abundance: NA; CDR3aa: CASARDKGQPQHF; CDR3nt: TGTGCCAGCGCTAGGGACAAGGGTCAGCCCCAGCATTTT
v_gene: TRBV7-3; d_gene: NA; j_gene: TRBJ1-2; abundance: NA; CDR3aa: CASSLTRDTRYYGYTF; CDR3nt: TGTGCCAGCAGCTTAACCAGAGACACGAGATACTATGGCTACACCTTC
v_gene: TRBV6-5; d_gene: TRBD1; j_gene: TRBJ2-7; abundance: NA; CDR3aa: CASRGQSYEQYF; CDR3nt: TGTGCCAGCAGGGGACAGTCCTACGAGCAGTACTTC
v_gene: TRBV29-1; d_gene: TRBD1; j_gene: TRBJ1-1; abundance: NA; CDR3aa: CSVAERQGKTEAFF; CDR3nt: TGCAGCGTTGCTGAGCGACAGGGGAAGACTGAAGCTTTCTTT
v_gene: TRBV7-9; d_gene: TRBD2; j_gene: TRBJ2-1; abundance: NA; CDR3aa: CASSFWGTSNEQFF; CDR3nt: TGTGCCAGCAGCTTTTGGGGGACTAGCAATGAGCAGTTCTTC
v_gene: TRBV6-5; d_gene: NA; j_gene: TRBJ1-1; abundance: NA; CDR3aa: CASSYARGTEAFF; CDR3nt: TGTGCCAGCAGTTACGCACGGGGGACTGAAGCTTTCTTT
v_gene: TRBV5-1; d_gene: TRBD1; j_gene: TRBJ2-5; abundance: NA; CDR3aa: CASSQDRGETQYF; CDR3nt: TGCGCCAGCAGCCAGGACAGGGGGGAGACCCAGTACTTC
v_gene: TRBV6-5; d_gene: NA; j_gene: TRBJ2-1; abundance: NA; CDR3aa: CASRPLRSRNEQFF; CDR3nt: TGTGCCAGCAGGCCCCTCCGGTCCCGCAATGAGCAGTTCTTC
v_gene: TRBV1; d_gene: NA; j_gene: TRBJ1-5; abundance: few; CDR3aa: CTSSRFRGGGQPQHF; CDR3nt: TGCACCAGCAGCCGCTTCCGGGGGGGTGGACAGCCCCAGCATTTT
v_gene: TRBV30; d_gene: TRBD1; j_gene: TRBJ2-5; abundance: NA; CDR3aa: CAWSVQTGGRETQYF; CDR3nt: TGTGCCTGGAGTGTACAGACAGGGGGCAGAGAGACCCAGTACTTC
v_gene: TRBV6-5; d_gene: NA; j_gene: TRBJ1-2; abundance: NA; CDR3aa: CASSYGTTRGYTF; CDR3nt: TGTGCCAGCAGTTACGGCACGACTCGTGGCTACACCTTC
v_gene: TRBV7-9; d_gene: NA; j_gene: TRBJ2-2; abundance: NA; CDR3aa: CASSLIRGDTGELFF; CDR3nt: TGTGCCAGCAGCTTAATCAGGGGGGATACCGGGGAGCTGTTTTTT
v_gene: TRBV7-8; d_gene: TRBD2; j_gene: TRBJ2-1; abundance: few; CDR3aa: CASSFPSGGDEQFF; CDR3nt: TGTGCCAGCAGCTTTCCTAGCGGGGGTGATGAGCAGTTCTTC
v_gene: TRBV3-1/TRBV3-2; d_gene: NA; j_gene: TRBJ1-2; abundance: once; CDR3aa: CASSPRDRHNYGYTF; CDR3nt: TGTGCCAGCAGCCCTCGCGACAGACACAACTATGGCTACACCTTC
v_gene: TRBV30; d_gene: NA; j_gene: TRBJ1-6; abundance: NA; CDR3aa: CAWSVRAGVGSPLHF; CDR3nt: TGTGCCTGGAGTGTACGTGCAGGGGTGGGTTCACCCCTCCACTTT
v_gene: TRBV4-2; d_gene: TRBD2; j_gene: TRBJ2-5; abundance: NA; CDR3aa: CASSPKVWTGGKETQYF; CDR3nt: TGTGCCAGCAGCCCAAAAGTCTGGACGGGGGGGAAAGAGACCCAGTACTTC
v_gene: TRBV4-1; d_gene: TRBD1; j_gene: TRBJ2-2; abundance: NA; CDR3aa: CASSPRGTGYGELFF; CDR3nt: TGCGCCAGCAGCCCCCGCGGGACAGGGTATGGGGAGCTGTTTTTT
v_gene: TRBV7-9; d_gene: TRBD1; j_gene: TRBJ2-7; abundance: NA; CDR3aa: CASSSLSTRDRGPPGEQYF; CDR3nt: TGTGCCAGCAGCTCTCTCTCTACCCGGGACAGGGGCCCTCCGGGCGAGCAGTACTTC
v_gene: TRBV7-3; d_gene: TRBD2; j_gene: TRBJ2-2; abundance: NA; CDR3aa: CASSLTGGLGNTGELFF; CDR3nt: TGTGCCAGCAGCTTAACGGGTGGACTAGGGAACACCGGGGAGCTGTTTTTT
v_gene: TRBV27; d_gene: TRBD2; j_gene: TRBJ2-7; abundance: NA; CDR3aa: CASSLFSGGYEQYF; CDR3nt: TGTGCCAGCAGTTTATTTAGCGGGGGCTACGAGCAGTACTTC
v_gene: TRBV10-3; d_gene: TRBD1; j_gene: TRBJ1-5; abundance: once; CDR3aa: CAISTPGQGQPQHF; CDR3nt: TGTGCCATCAGTACCCCGGGACAGGGTCAGCCCCAGCATTTT
v_gene: TRBV6-5; d_gene: TRBD1; j_gene: TRBJ2-1; abundance: NA; CDR3aa: CASRYTGTGYNEQFF; CDR3nt: TGTGCCAGCAGGTATACCGGGACAGGGTACAATGAGCAGTTCTTC
v_gene: TRBV13; d_gene: NA; j_gene: TRBJ1-2; abundance: NA; CDR3aa: CASSLGQATNYGYTF; CDR3nt: TGTGCCAGCAGCTTAGGACAGGCCACTAACTATGGCTACACCTTC
v_gene: TRBV7-9; d_gene: TRBD1; j_gene: TRBJ2-1; abundance: few; CDR3aa: CASSFPRDRPGEQFF; CDR3nt: TGTGCCAGCAGCTTCCCCCGGGACAGGCCGGGCGAGCAGTTCTTC
v_gene: TRBV28; d_gene: TRBD1; j_gene: TRBJ2-2; abundance: NA; CDR3aa: CASSLGQGANTGELFF; CDR3nt: TGTGCCAGCAGTTTAGGACAGGGGGCGAACACCGGGGAGCTGTTTTTT
v_gene: TRBV7-9; d_gene: NA; j_gene: TRBJ2-2; abundance: NA; CDR3aa: CASSLGMEGTNTGELFF; CDR3nt: TGTGCCAGCAGCTTAGGGATGGAGGGGACGAACACCGGGGAGCTGTTTTTT